The clone carrying this T cell receptor (beta chain) was seen a few times. Each CDR3 protein is one row after TCRdb ran MiXCR on the 5' RACE reads. The table has about 160,000 distinct CDR3 sequences, 25% to 40% seen once; the top ten hold 9.5% to 15%. The data were obtained in a study of T-cell memory formation after mild COVID-19. Germline V gene sequence: CDR1 SQVTM, CDR2 ANQGSEA. The ends lost 7 bases at V and 4 bases at J; junction bases unmatched: 3. The CDR3 is 11 amino acids. The chain combines TRBV29-1 with TRBJ1-1; TRBD1 aligns across 7 bases. The source is an adult woman who had mild COVID-19 (a few samples of this study predate the infection). Cell type and time point are not known. Sequencing was carried out using PBMCs or a T cell subset sorted from them (not recorded which). The chain's CDR3 is CSGNRGTEAFF. The CDR3 bases are TGCAGCGGAAACAGGGGCACTGAAGCTTTCTTT.